This T cell receptor (beta chain) is drawn from a study of prognosis after radiotherapy for stage I lung cancer. For the study at large: Enrollment of stage I non-small cell lung cancer patients ran from 2018 to early 2019.

Genomic DNA was subjected to two-round multiplex PCR for amplification of TCR beta CDR3. First-round PCR, the initial amplification, used primers specific to each TRBV and TRBJ gene. TCRdb called the multiplex PCR reads again in MiXCR, with one record for every CDR3 protein. The repertoire includes about 9,000 distinct CDR3 sequences, 60% to 65% of them detected once, and 20% sits in the top ten. Germline trimming cut 0 bases from V and 0 bases from J; bases unmatched to any gene: 2. The CDR3 length is 15 residues. Germline CDR1 reads SGHRS; CDR2 reads YFSETQ. This chain uses TRBV5-1 with TRBJ1-1; 7 nucleotides agree with TRBD1. The receptor was isolated from a donor over 45 with non-small cell lung cancer. The sample here was PBMCs, taken before or after stereotactic body radiation therapy (not recorded which). The CDR3 here is CASSLVGTVNTEAFF. CDR3 sequence (DNA): TGCGCCAGCAGCTTGGTCGGGACAGTGAACACTGAAGCTTTCTTT.